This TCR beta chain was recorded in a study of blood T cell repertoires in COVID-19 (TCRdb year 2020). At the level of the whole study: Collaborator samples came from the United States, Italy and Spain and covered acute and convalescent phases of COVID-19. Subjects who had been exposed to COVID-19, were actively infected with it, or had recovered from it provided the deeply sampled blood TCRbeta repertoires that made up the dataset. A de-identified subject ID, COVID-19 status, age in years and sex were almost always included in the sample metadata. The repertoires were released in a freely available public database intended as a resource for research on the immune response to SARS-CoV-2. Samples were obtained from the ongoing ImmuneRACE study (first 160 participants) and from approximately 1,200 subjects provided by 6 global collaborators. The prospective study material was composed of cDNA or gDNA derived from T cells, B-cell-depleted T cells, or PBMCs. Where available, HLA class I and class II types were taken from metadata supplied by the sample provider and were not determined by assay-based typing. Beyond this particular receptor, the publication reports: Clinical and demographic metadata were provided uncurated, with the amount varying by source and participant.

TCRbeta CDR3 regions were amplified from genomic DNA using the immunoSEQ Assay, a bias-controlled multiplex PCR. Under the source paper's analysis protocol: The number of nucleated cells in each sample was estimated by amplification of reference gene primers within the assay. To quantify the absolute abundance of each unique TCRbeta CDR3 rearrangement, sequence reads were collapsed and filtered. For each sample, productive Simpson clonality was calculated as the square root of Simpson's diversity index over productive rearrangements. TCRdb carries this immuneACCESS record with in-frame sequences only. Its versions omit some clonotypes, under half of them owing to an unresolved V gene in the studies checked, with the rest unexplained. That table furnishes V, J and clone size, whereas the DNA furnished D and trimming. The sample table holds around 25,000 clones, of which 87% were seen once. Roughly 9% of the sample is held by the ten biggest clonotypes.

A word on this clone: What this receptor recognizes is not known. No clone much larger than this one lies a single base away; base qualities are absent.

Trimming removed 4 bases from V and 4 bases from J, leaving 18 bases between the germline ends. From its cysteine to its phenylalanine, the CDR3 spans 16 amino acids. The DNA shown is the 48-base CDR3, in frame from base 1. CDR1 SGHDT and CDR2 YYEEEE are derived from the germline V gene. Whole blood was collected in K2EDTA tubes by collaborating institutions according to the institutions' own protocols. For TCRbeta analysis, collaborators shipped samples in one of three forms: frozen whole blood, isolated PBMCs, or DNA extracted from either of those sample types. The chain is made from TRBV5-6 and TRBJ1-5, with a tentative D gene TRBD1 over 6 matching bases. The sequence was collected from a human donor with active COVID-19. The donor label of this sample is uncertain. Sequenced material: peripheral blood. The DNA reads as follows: TGTGCCAGCAGCCATCCGGGACAACGGACTAATCAGCCCCAGCATTTT. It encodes CASSHPGQRTNQPQHF.